The 16 T cell receptor beta chains presented below share a single source sample, sequenced in a study of T cell changes during pregnancy in multiple sclerosis. Clones were read by immunoSEQ multiplex PCR, and TCRdb kept only the in-frame ones, dropping some. This sample yields 50,000 to 75,000 clones, of which about 93% are seen a single time; around 3% belongs to the top ten. The material was peripheral blood, obtained in the third trimester of pregnancy. The receptors stem from a female donor in good health, enrolled as a control in a pregnancy study.

The V call is TRBV19, the J call TRBJ2-1; 13 bases match TRBD2. Looked up from germline, CDR1 is LNHDA and CDR2 is SQIVND (reference sequence). V shed 5 bases, J shed 7 bases, and the junction held 5 bases outside the gene matches. The CDR3 is 15 amino acids. As DNA, the CDR3 is TGTGCCAGTAGTGTAGCGGGACTAGCGGGGAATGAGCAGTTCTTC. Its protein is CASSVAGLAGNEQFF.

This clone was seen just once. The V call is TRBV28, the J call TRBJ1-5, with 7 bases lining up with TRBD1. This CDR3 comprises 16 residues. The ends lost 3 bases at V and 0 bases at J; junction bases unmatched: 5. Per germline, CDR1 MDHEN and CDR2 SYDVKM. This CDR3 reads CASSFPRDSSNQPQHF. The CDR3 DNA is TGTGCCAGCAGTTTCCCTCGGGACAGTAGCAATCAGCCCCAGCATTTT.

The J gene is TRBJ2-7, the V gene TRBV9; the match to TRBD2 covers 9 bases. The CDR3 sequence is 14 residues long. Per the germline V gene, CDR1 is SGDLS and CDR2 is YYNGEE. The J segment lost 6 bases and the V segment lost 0 bases, leaving 4 bases of the junction unmatched. The CDR3: CASSVELAGREQYF. Here the CDR3 DNA reads TGTGCCAGCAGCGTAGAACTAGCGGGTCGCGAGCAGTACTTC.

This clone was found once. V gene TRBV7-2 combines with J gene TRBJ2-7; TRBD2 aligns across 7 bases. The length of the CDR3 is 17 residues. With V trimmed by 5 bases and J by 0 bases, 13 bases remained unmatched. CDR1 is SGHTA, CDR2 FQGNSA, per germline. The CDR3, as DNA: TGTGCCAGCAGCCCCGGTTGGGGCGGGGGAAGCTCCTACGAGCAGTACTTC. Protein product: CASSPGWGGGSSYEQYF.

This chain joins TRBV19 and TRBJ1-4; TRBD1 matches at 9 bases. This CDR3 is 16 amino acids long. Looked up from germline, CDR1 is LNHDA and CDR2 is SQIVND (reference sequence). Losses at the gene ends were 1 base for V and 6 bases for J; bases not matched to a gene: 6. CDR3 protein: CASSIADRGTYEKLFF. DNA for the CDR3: TGTGCCAGTAGTATAGCCGACAGGGGGACTTATGAAAAACTGTTTTTT.

The V and J genes are TRBV4-3 and TRBJ2-7, with 10 bases fitting TRBD2. Germline trimming cut 3 bases from V and 6 bases from J; bases unmatched to any gene: 11. Germline V lookup: CDR1 LGHNA, CDR2 YSLEER. CDR3 length: 16 amino acids. The CDR3 here is CASSQGRSGRASEQYF. The DNA for the CDR3 is TGCGCCAGCAGCCAGGGGAGGAGCGGGAGGGCCTCCGAGCAGTACTTC.

The genes are TRBV27 and TRBJ2-1; tentative D call: TRBD2 (6 bases). V dropped 6 bases and J dropped 4 bases, with 16 bases sitting between them. Germline assignment: CDR1 MNHEY and CDR2 SMNVEV (reference sequence). The CDR3 loop spans 15 amino acids. The CDR3 loop is CASSRGALSYNEQFF. The CDR3 DNA reads as TGTGCCAGCAGCCGCGGGGCACTCTCATACAATGAGCAGTTCTTC.

This rearrangement joins TRBV7-9 to TRBJ1-5; TRBD1 might be the D (5 bases). Germline V gene lookup returns CDR1 SEHNR and CDR2 FQNEAQ (reference sequence). V was pared by 3 bases and J by 8 bases, with 17 bases between. The CDR3 consists of 15 residues. Written as DNA, the CDR3 is TGTGCCAGCAGCTTGGGACTCCAGGTCAACGAGCCCCAGCATTTT. The encoded protein is CASSLGLQVNEPQHF.

The chain combines TRBV19 with TRBJ1-5, with unresolved D. Deletions cut 4 bases from V and 5 bases from J, with 6 bases between. This CDR3 comprises 12 residues. From germline, CDR1 is LNHDA and CDR2 SQIVND (reference sequence). The CDR3 nucleotides read TGTGCCAGTAGTAACACAGATCAGCCCCAGCATTTT. This codes for CASSNTDQPQHF. Based on the CDR3 plus reference TRBV19 and TRBJ1-5, the full variable domain is DGGITQSPKYLFRKEGQNVTLSCEQNLNHDAMYWYRQDPGQGLRLIYYSQIVNDFQKGDIAEGYSVSREKKESFPLTVTSAQKNPTAFYLCASSNTDQPQHFGDGTRLSIL.

The rearrangement uses TRBV20-1 and TRBJ2-5, with D perhaps TRBD1 (7 bases). With 7 bases removed from V and 5 bases from J, the gap between germline ends came to 11 bases. Germline V gene lookup returns CDR1 DFQATT and CDR2 SNEGSKA (reference sequence). CDR3 length: 11 residues. The CDR3: CSVPGGETQYF. The CDR3 nucleotides are TGCAGTGTTCCAGGGGGGGAGACCCAGTACTTC.

This sequence joins TRBV5-1 and TRBJ2-1; D is unclear. Trimming removed 0 bases at V and 3 bases at J, with 7 bases between. CDR1 and CDR2 (germline): SGHRS, YFSETQ. This CDR3 comprises 14 residues. CDR3 residues: CASSLELIYNEQFF. CDR3 nucleotides: TGCGCCAGCAGCTTGGAATTAATCTACAATGAGCAGTTCTTC. The variable domain in full, with the rest retrieved from reference TRBV5-1 and TRBJ2-1, is KAGVTQTPRYLIKTRGQQVTLSCSPISGHRSVSWYQQTPGQGLQFLFEYFSETQRNKGNFPGRFSGRQFSNSRSEMNVSTLELGDSALYLCASSLELIYNEQFFGPGTRLTVL.

This clone was found once. The chain joins TRBV7-2 to TRBJ2-2, with a tentative D call TRBD2 (5 bases). CDR3 length equals 14 residues. Per germline, CDR1 SGHTA and CDR2 FQGNSA. Trimming pared 3 bases from V and 6 bases from J, leaving 11 bases between. The CDR3 nucleotides read TGTGCCAGCAGCTTCGCTAGCAAATCCGGGGAGCTGTTTTTT. It translates to CASSFASKSGELFF.

V gene TRBV6-4 combines with J gene TRBJ1-2; tentatively, D is TRBD1 (6 bases). Germline V gene sequence: CDR1 MRHNA, CDR2 SNTAGT. Trimming pared 5 bases from V and 3 bases from J, leaving 25 bases between. CDR3 length: 18 residues. CDR3 DNA sequence: TGTGCCAGCAGTACCCATGGGAGGGACAAACAAGGGGACTATGGCTACACCTTC. It yields the protein CASSTHGRDKQGDYGYTF.

The chain is built from TRBV5-1 and TRBJ2-7; D may be TRBD1 (5 bases). This CDR3 has 15 amino acids. V dropped 0 bases and J dropped 2 bases, with 12 bases sitting between them. From germline, CDR1 is SGHRS and CDR2 YFSETQ. The chain's CDR3 is CASSLEIGHTYEQYF. DNA of the CDR3: TGCGCCAGCAGCTTGGAGATCGGACATACCTACGAGCAGTACTTC.

The chain couples TRBV29-1 to TRBJ2-7, with D maybe TRBD1 (5 bases). The CDR3 consists of 13 residues. Looked up from germline, CDR1 is SQVTM and CDR2 is ANQGSEA. Trimming stripped 5 bases from V and 2 bases from J, with 13 bases between. The CDR3 spells CSVTPDRTYEQYF. The CDR3 DNA follows: TGCAGCGTTACTCCCGACAGAACCTACGAGCAGTACTTC.

The V and J genes are TRBV13 and TRBJ2-5; 8 bases match TRBD1. The J call may be mistaken, given a closer DNA end match to TRBJ2-7. The germline V gene encodes CDR1 PRHDT and CDR2 FYEKMQ (reference sequence). This CDR3 has 14 residues. Here the CDR3 DNA reads TGTGCCAGCACCATGACCGGGACAGGCTACGAGCAGTACTTC. Residues: CASTMTGTGYEQYF.